This entry lists 3 T cell receptor beta chains sequenced from one sample in a study of shared clonotypes between healthy human individuals. Some clones are missing from TCRdb's copy, which holds only in-frame ones; the method was immunoSEQ multiplex PCR. The profile shows 300,000 to 400,000 clones, over 75% of them singletons. Input material: memory CD8+ T cells sorted from blood. Subset here: CD45RO+ cells pooled with CCR7-negative TemRA cells. The receptors come from a young man in good health.

The chain employs TRBV29-1 and TRBJ1-2, with D unclear. In germline, CDR1 is SQVTM, CDR2 ANQGSEA. V gave up 0 bases and J gave up 6 bases, with 14 bases separating them. This CDR3 region has 14 residues. The CDR3 loop is CSVEDGSILDGYTF. The CDR3 region has the DNA TGCAGCGTTGAAGATGGGAGCATTTTGGATGGCTACACCTTC.

V and J are TRBV4-1 and TRBJ2-5; D might be TRBD2 (6 bases). The CDR3 consists of 15 residues. Germline V lookup: CDR1 MGHRA, CDR2 YSYEKL. Trimming cost V 3 bases and J 2 bases, with 13 bases left between them. The CDR3 is CASSQDRTTQETQYF. CDR3 bases: TGCGCCAGCAGCCAGGATCGGACTACTCAAGAGACCCAGTACTTC.

The chain couples TRBV6-1 to TRBJ2-7, with TRBD2 matching over 9 bases. This CDR3 has 17 amino acids. V gave up 0 bases and J gave up 3 bases; unmatched junction bases: 9. Germline lookup yields CDR1 MNHNS and CDR2 SASEGT. The DNA for the CDR3 is TGTGCCAGCAGTGAAGCGCTTTTAGCGGGGGTACTCTACGAGCAGTACTTC. As protein: CASSEALLAGVLYEQYF.